What follows are 19 T cell receptor beta chains derived from one specimen sequenced in a study of cytomegalovirus exposure and HLA in healthy donors. The PCR made use of 60 Vbeta and 13 Jbeta primers. Sequencing was performed with immunoSEQ multiplex PCR; in TCRdb, only in-frame clones are kept and a portion is missing. Of under 150,000 clones in the sample, 70% to 80% were seen once. The sample comprised PBMCs. The receptors originated from a middle-aged woman in good health and CMV-seropositive.

The chain joins TRBV7-2 to TRBJ2-7; 9 nucleotides agree with TRBD2. The V and J ends lost 0 bases and 7 bases, in that order; junction bases with no gene match: 7. Looked up from germline, CDR1 is SGHTA and CDR2 is FQGNSA. The CDR3 length is 15 residues. CDR3: CASSLAAGGAGEQYF. In nucleotides, the CDR3 is TGTGCCAGCAGCTTAGCGGCGGGAGGGGCGGGGGAGCAGTACTTC.

This sequence joins TRBV6-1 and TRBJ2-2; 8 bases are shared with TRBD1. V was clipped by 2 bases and J by 4 bases; unmatched bases: 6. The CDR3 spans 16 residues. Germline V gene sequence: CDR1 MNHNS, CDR2 SASEGT. CDR3 region: CASSEQGAGVTGELFF. For the CDR3, the DNA is TGTGCCAGCAGTGAACAGGGGGCTGGAGTCACCGGGGAGCTGTTTTTT.

The gene calls are TRBV9 and TRBJ1-3; tentative D call: TRBD1 (6 bases). CDR1 and CDR2 (germline): SGDLS, YYNGEE. The CDR3 runs 17 residues. V gave up 4 bases and J gave up 0 bases, with 17 bases separating them. In nucleotides, the CDR3 is TGTGCCAGCAGCTCCGACAGGAACGCGCCCTCTGGAAACACCATATATTTT. Amino acids: CASSSDRNAPSGNTIYF. Supplemented by reference TRBV9 and TRBJ1-3, the full variable domain reads DSGVTQTPKHLITATGQRVTLRCSPRSGDLSVYWYQQSLDQGLQFLIQYYNGEERAKGNILERFSAQQFPDLHSELNLSSLELGDSALYFCASSSDRNAPSGNTIYFGEGSWLTVV.

The chain is built from TRBV9 and TRBJ2-3; D not certain. Trimming took 4 bases from V and 0 from J, leaving 12 bases between them. This CDR3 spans 15 amino acids. CDR1 is SGDLS and CDR2 is YYNGEE in the germline V gene. The CDR3: CASSSRMASTDTQYF. For the CDR3, the DNA is TGTGCCAGCAGCTCCCGCATGGCTAGCACAGATACGCAGTATTTT.

The rearrangement joins TRBV11-1 to TRBJ2-1; 10 positions match TRBD1. This CDR3 has 14 amino acids. From germline, CDR1 is SGHAT and CDR2 FQDESV (reference sequence). The V segment lost 4 bases and the J segment 8 bases; nucleotides outside the gene matches: 5. The CDR3 nucleotides are TGTGCCAGCAGCTCGGGACAGGGGCCGGATGAGCAGTTCTTC. Its translation: CASSSGQGPDEQFF.

The chain recombines TRBV2 with TRBJ2-2, with 9 nucleotides matching TRBD2. The V gene's germline CDR1 is SNHLY and CDR2 FYNNEI. V shed 6 bases and J 8 bases; nucleotides not matched to a gene: 13. There are 16 residues in the CDR3. In DNA form, the CDR3 reads TGTGCCAGCAGGTTGGGTCCGGCGGGAGGGGATGGGGAGCTGTTTTTT. It yields the protein CASRLGPAGGDGELFF.

The chain links TRBV14 to TRBJ2-1, with D possibly being TRBD2 (6 bases). This CDR3 has 15 residues. Germline V gene data show CDR1 as SGHDN and CDR2 as FVKESK. The V gene lost 1 base and the J gene lost 4 bases, with 11 bases spanning the gap. The CDR3 DNA reads TGTGCCAGCAGCCAAGGACTAGTGGGGTACAATGAGCAGTTCTTC. Amino acid sequence: CASSQGLVGYNEQFF.

The rearrangement links TRBV18 to TRBJ2-1; D may be TRBD1 (6 bases). Germline assignment: CDR1 KGHSH and CDR2 LQKENI. The CDR3 covers 15 residues. V was pared by 0 bases and J by 8 bases, with 14 bases between. Written as DNA, the CDR3 is TGTGCCAGCTCACCACCAACAGGGCAGTATGATGAGCAGTTCTTC. Translation: CASSPPTGQYDEQFF.

A word on this clone: Other DNA variants within this sample encode the same CDR3. The chain recombines TRBV5-1 with TRBJ2-2; possible D gene TRBD1, 6 bases. The CDR3 totals 16 residues. Per the germline V gene, CDR1 is SGHRS and CDR2 is YFSETQ. V was trimmed by 0 bases and J by 0 bases, leaving 9 bases between them. CDR3 sequence (DNA): TGCGCCAGCAGCTTGGTTGGGGGCGCGAACACCGGGGAGCTGTTTTTT. It is translated as CASSLVGGANTGELFF.

This chain connects TRBV4-1 to TRBJ1-1, with 12 bases that match TRBD1. Trimming removed 1 base from V and 6 bases from J; junction bases left unmatched: 6. The CDR3 covers 16 residues. Germline values: CDR1 MGHRA, CDR2 YSYEKL. The CDR3 loop reads CASSQAGTGGLAEAFF. In nucleotides, the CDR3 is TGCGCCAGCAGCCAAGCCGGGACAGGGGGCCTGGCTGAAGCTTTCTTT.

The rearrangement joins TRBV7-9 to TRBJ1-2; TRBD1 matches at 8 bases. In germline, CDR1 is SEHNR, CDR2 FQNEAQ (reference sequence). The V and J ends lost 5 bases and 5 bases, in that order; junction bases with no gene match: 10. The CDR3 runs 15 residues. The CDR3 spells CASSPRGQGPYGYTF. The CDR3 DNA reads TGTGCCAGCAGCCCCAGGGGGCAGGGGCCTTATGGCTACACCTTC. The full variable domain, completed using reference TRBV7-9 and TRBJ1-2, is DTGVSQNPRHKITKRGQNVTFRCDPISEHNRLYWYRQTLGQGPEFLTYFQNEAQLEKSRLLSDRFSAERPKGSFSTLEIQRTEQGDSAMYLCASSPRGQGPYGYTFGSGTRLTVV.

The chain is built from TRBV19 and TRBJ2-1, with 11 bases fitting TRBD2. J gave up 4 bases and V 6 bases, and 8 bases lay outside the gene matches. This CDR3 region has 16 residues. Looked up from germline, CDR1 is LNHDA and CDR2 is SQIVND (reference sequence). CDR3 in DNA: TGTGCCAGTAGGACCTTTAGCGGGGGGGTTTACAATGAGCAGTTCTTC. It yields the protein CASRTFSGGVYNEQFF.

This rearrangement joins TRBV28 to TRBJ1-3; no definite D call. Deletions cut 1 base from V and 7 bases from J, with 11 bases between. This CDR3 spans 14 amino acids. From germline, CDR1 is MDHEN and CDR2 SYDVKM. The CDR3: CASSLYEGLNTIYF. The CDR3 DNA reads as TGTGCCAGCAGTTTATATGAGGGTTTGAACACCATATATTTT. Full variable domain (outside the CDR3, taken from reference TRBV28 and TRBJ1-3): DVKVTQSSRYLVKRTGEKVFLECVQDMDHENMFWYRQDPGLGLRLIYFSYDVKMKEKGDIPEGYSVSREKKERFSLILESASTNQTSMYLCASSLYEGLNTIYFGEGSWLTVV.

The V call is TRBV2, the J call TRBJ2-3, with D perhaps TRBD2 (5 bases). The CDR3 has 14 amino acids. Germline V gives CDR1 SNHLY, CDR2 FYNNEI. With 2 bases removed from V and 3 bases from J, the gap between germline ends came to 9 bases. This CDR3 reads CASSERAGTDTQYF. The CDR3 DNA follows: TGTGCCAGCAGTGAAAGGGCGGGTACAGATACGCAGTATTTT.

This rearrangement joins TRBV6-6 to TRBJ1-1; unclear D gene. The CDR3 extends over 12 amino acids. V was pared by 8 bases and J by 2 bases, with 9 bases between. Germline CDR1 and CDR2: MNHNY and SVGAGI (reference sequence). In DNA form, the CDR3 reads TGTGCCAGCTCCTACAGTAACACTGAAGCTTTCTTT. Its protein is CASSYSNTEAFF.

The CDR3, as DNA: TGTGCCAGCAGCAACAGGGACGGCAATGAAAAACTGTTTTTT. This gives the protein CASSNRDGNEKLFF. The rearrangement links TRBV5-4 to TRBJ1-4, with a weak D call TRBD1 (6 bases). Looked up from germline, CDR1 is SGHNT and CDR2 is YYREEE (reference sequence). V was shortened by 4 bases and J by 5 bases, with 12 bases between the two germline ends. CDR3 size: 14 residues.

The chain uses TRBV7-9 and TRBJ2-1; 10 bases align to TRBD2. The CDR3 is made up of 15 amino acids. Trimming at V came to 4 bases and at J to 6 bases, leaving 6 bases not matched to a gene. Germline loops: CDR1 SEHNR, CDR2 FQNEAQ (reference sequence). CDR3 in DNA: TGTGCCAGCAGCTCCAAGCGGGGGGGCCCCAATGAGCAGTTCTTC. Translating gives CASSSKRGGPNEQFF.

This clone has a handful of counts. The chain uses TRBV4-1 and TRBJ2-5; 12 bases are shared with TRBD2. In germline, CDR1 is MGHRA, CDR2 YSYEKL. The CDR3 has 16 residues. V shed 4 bases and J 5 bases; nucleotides not matched to a gene: 8. The CDR3 DNA reads as TGCGCCAGCAGCCCCCTAGCGGGAGGGCCTGAGGAGACCCAGTACTTC. This codes for CASSPLAGGPEETQYF.

The genes are TRBV19 and TRBJ1-2; the D gene is possibly TRBD1 (6 bases). V gave up 3 bases and J gave up 4 bases, with 12 bases separating them. Per germline, CDR1 LNHDA and CDR2 SQIVND (reference sequence). The CDR3 spans 14 residues. As DNA, the CDR3 is TGTGCCAGTAGTATCGCCCGACAGGTCTATGGCTACACCTTC. Protein: CASSIARQVYGYTF.